The 7 T cell receptor beta chains below all came from one sample that was sequenced in a study of T cells in Graves' hyperthyroidism and ophthalmopathy. The TCR beta CDR3 regions underwent amplification using RNA transcripts as the source. During a first-round RT-PCR of the TCR CDR3, the HTBI primer set was used. TCRdb processed the multiplex PCR reads anew with MiXCR; each CDR3 protein has one entry. Of a few hundred thousand distinct CDR3 sequences detected, 15% to 17% appear once; the ten largest clones hold under 8%. Specimen: blood. The receptor source for this set is a woman in her twenties or thirties with Graves' hyperthyroidism.

This clonotype was counted many times. The gene calls are TRBV18 and TRBJ2-7; 8 positions agree with TRBD1. The length of the CDR3 is 14 residues. V lost 4 bases and J lost 7; bases outside the gene matches: 9. From germline, CDR1 is KGHSH and CDR2 LQKENI. Here the CDR3 reads CASSQDRVLEEQYF. The CDR3 nucleotides are TGTGCCAGCTCACAGGACAGGGTTCTAGAGGAGCAGTACTTC.

Only a few counts were recorded for this clonotype. The genes are TRBV9 and TRBJ2-7; D not certain. Trimming stripped 0 bases from V and 1 base from J, with 14 bases between. CDR1 is SGDLS and CDR2 is YYNGEE in the germline V gene. CDR3 size: 16 residues. The CDR3 nucleotides read TGTGCCAGCAGCGTAGGGCCCCGGGCGTCTTCCTACGAGCAGTACTTC. It codes for CASSVGPRASSYEQYF.

This clonotype was found a few times. The chain links TRBV5-1 to TRBJ2-7, with D possibly TRBD1 on 6 matching bases. V shed 4 bases and J shed 3 bases, with 14 bases lying between them. Germline V gene lookup returns CDR1 SGHRS and CDR2 YFSETQ. CDR3 length: 14 amino acids. CDR3 region: CASSQPTGSYEQYF. CDR3 in DNA: TGCGCCAGCAGCCAACCCACAGGGAGCTACGAGCAGTACTTC.

This clonotype was recorded at least ten times. The rearrangement joins TRBV28 to TRBJ1-1; D not certain. Germline V gene sequence: CDR1 MDHEN, CDR2 SYDVKM. Trimming removed 8 bases from V and 4 bases from J, with 14 bases in between. The CDR3 has 13 residues. The CDR3, as DNA: TGTGCCAGCTGGTCCCGGATGGGCACTGAAGCTTTCTTT. Amino acids: CASWSRMGTEAFF.

V and J are TRBV6-5 and TRBJ2-7, with a tentative D call TRBD1 (5 bases). Trimming took off 2 bases at V and 3 bases at J, with 14 bases between the two ends. This CDR3 has 15 residues. Germline CDR1 is MNHEY and CDR2 is SVGAGI. This CDR3 is CASSYGRVWVYEQYF. CDR3 coding DNA: TGTGCCAGCAGTTACGGCAGGGTATGGGTCTACGAGCAGTACTTC.

On this clonotype itself: A much larger clone sits a single nucleotide away, making a read error possible. The chain carries TRBV7-2 and TRBJ2-7; maybe TRBD2 (6 bases). CDR1 and CDR2 (germline): SGHTA, FQGNSA. This CDR3 is built from 15 residues. Trimming shortened V by 2 bases and J by 0 bases, and 11 bases separated the two germline ends. The CDR3 reads CASSLMGGNSYEQYF. In nucleotides, the CDR3 is TGTGCCAGCAGCTTAATGGGCGGGAACTCCTACGAGCAGTACTTC. The full variable domain, its missing parts supplied by reference TRBV7-2 and TRBJ2-7, is GAGVSQSPSNKVTEKGKDVELRCDPISGHTALYWYRQSLGQGLEFLIYFQGNSAPDKSGLPSDRFSAERTGGSVSTLTIQRTQQEDSAVYLCASSLMGGNSYEQYFGPGTRLTVT.

The chain links TRBV20-1 to TRBJ1-2; no reliable D call. The CDR3 is 10 residues long. Germline V lookup: CDR1 DFQATT, CDR2 SNEGSKA (reference sequence). The V end lost 3 bases, the J end lost 6 bases, and 5 bases lay between the germline ends. CDR3 nucleotides: TGCAGTGCTAGGAAGGATGGCTACACCTTC. It codes for CSARKDGYTF.